This T cell receptor beta chain was found in a study of cytomegalovirus exposure and HLA in healthy donors. Germline CDR1 reads SGHRS; CDR2 reads YFSETQ. The CDR3 is 14 residues long. The V and J ends lost 5 bases and 4 bases respectively, with 13 bases between them. Study results and limitations: Several V segments, TRBV6-2 and TRBV6-3 among them, could not be told apart and were dropped.

In regard to this clone: The antigen remains undetermined.

The PCR was carried out with 60 Vbeta primers and 13 Jbeta primers. Sequencing used immunoSEQ multiplex PCR; TCRdb keeps in-frame clones, though not all of them. Of 60,000 or so clones in the sample, roughly 74% were seen once. The V call is TRBV5-1, the J call TRBJ2-1; perhaps TRBD1 as D (6 bases). The receptor's source is a woman aged 40 to 55 in good health and CMV-seropositive. Sequenced input: PBMCs. CDR3 sequence: CASSSGDPYNEQFF. The CDR3 DNA sequence: TGCGCCAGCAGTTCAGGGGACCCTTACAATGAGCAGTTCTTC.